This T cell receptor beta chain originates from a study of T cell repertoires in cytomegalovirus infection. This CDR3 comprises 13 residues. Germline CDR1 is SNHLY and CDR2 is FYNNEI. After removal of 6 bases from V and 6 bases from J, the junction contained 6 bases not matched to a gene. TCRdb processed the reads anew with MiXCR; each CDR3 protein has one entry. The sample gives 200,000 or so distinct CDR3 sequences, 35% to 40% of which show up once; roughly three fifths is in the top ten. As for this clonotype: The target antigen is unknown.

The chain carries TRBV2 and TRBJ2-3; 7 nucleotides line up with TRBD2. The source is a human donor in good health (CMV status not recorded). Some clones in this sample may be carry-over from other donors' samples. Sequences were derived from CD8+ T cells from cultured PBMCs, sampled from culture after CMV antigen stimulation. The CDR3 region has the DNA TGTGCCAGCAGCCGGTTCGGGAGGGATACGCAGTATTTT. This gives the protein CASSRFGRDTQYF.